Presented here are 22 T cell receptor beta chains from one specimen sequenced in a study of T cells in localized non-small cell lung cancer. TCRdb's table, derived via immunoSEQ multiplex PCR, lists solely in-frame clones and lacks some. The data show about 78,000 clones, roughly 81% seen once. The source was peripheral blood, collected before any cancer treatment. All receptors derive from a man aged 35 to 69 with stage I lung adenocarcinoma.

The sample holds one count of this clone. The chain employs TRBV19 and TRBJ1-5; tentatively, D is TRBD1 (5 bases). Germline CDR1 is LNHDA and CDR2 is SQIVND (reference sequence). V was pared by 10 bases and J by 5 bases, with 24 bases between. This CDR3 contains 16 residues. The CDR3 spells CANTISSAGLHQPQHF. CDR3 in DNA: TGTGCCAACACCATATCCTCCGCAGGGTTGCATCAGCCCCAGCATTTT.

V and J are TRBV9 and TRBJ1-2; D is ambiguous. Trimming left V 6 bases short and J 6 bases short, with 3 bases between. The CDR3 consists of 9 residues. The germline V gene encodes CDR1 SGDLS and CDR2 YYNGEE. The CDR3 coding sequence is TGTGCCAGCAAACATGGCTACACCTTC. Residues: CASKHGYTF. The full variable domain, completed using reference TRBV9 and TRBJ1-2, is DSGVTQTPKHLITATGQRVTLRCSPRSGDLSVYWYQQSLDQGLQFLIQYYNGEERAKGNILERFSAQQFPDLHSELNLSSLELGDSALYFCASKHGYTFGSGTRLTVV.

V and J are TRBV18 and TRBJ1-5; maybe TRBD1 (6 bases). Germline values: CDR1 KGHSH, CDR2 LQKENI. V lost 0 bases and J lost 4, with 13 bases in between. The CDR3 consists of 16 residues. CDR3 sequence reads: CASSPPSQGGNQPQHF. DNA for the CDR3: TGTGCCAGCTCACCACCTTCCCAAGGGGGAAATCAGCCCCAGCATTTT.

The genes are TRBV15 and TRBJ2-5; 7 bases agree with TRBD1. CDR1 and CDR2 (germline): LNHNV, YYDKDF (reference sequence). With 1 base clipped from V and 0 bases from J, the junction kept 5 bases outside the gene matches. CDR3 length: 16 residues. CDR3 bases: TGTGCCACCAGCAGAGGGGGACAGATGTACCAAGAGACCCAGTACTTC. Translating it yields CATSRGGQMYQETQYF.

The V call is TRBV11-3, the J call TRBJ2-1; D is undetermined. CDR1 SGHNT and CDR2 YENEEA come from the germline V gene. V was cut by 3 bases and J by 9 bases, with 12 bases left in between. This CDR3 is built from 13 residues. Here the CDR3 reads CASSLTGVGEQFF. CDR3 bases: TGTGCCAGCAGCTTGACCGGAGTGGGTGAGCAGTTCTTC.

This chain connects TRBV30 to TRBJ1-1; D is uncertain. There are 14 residues in the CDR3. The germline gives CDR1 GTSNPN, CDR2 SVGIG (reference sequence). V was trimmed by 5 bases and J by 1 base, leaving 14 bases between them. This CDR3 is CAWQKGSPNTEAFF. The CDR3 DNA is TGTGCCTGGCAGAAAGGTTCCCCGAACACTGAAGCTTTCTTT.

The genes are TRBV7-6 and TRBJ2-7; D remains unclear. The V gene lost 2 bases and the J gene lost 3 bases, with 5 bases spanning the gap. This CDR3 comprises 12 residues. CDR1 and CDR2 (germline): SGHVS, FNYEAQ. The CDR3 loop is CASSLKGYEQYF. Here the CDR3 DNA reads TGTGCCAGCAGCTTAAAGGGCTACGAGCAGTACTTC.

This clone was counted only a few times. The gene calls are TRBV7-2 and TRBJ2-3, with D unclear. Trimming shortened V by 5 bases and J by 2 bases, and 17 bases separated the two germline ends. Germline loops: CDR1 SGHTA, CDR2 FQGNSA. The CDR3 is 16 residues long. The CDR3 DNA reads TGTGCCAGCAGCCTACCGAGGAGAAGGGACACAGATACGCAGTATTTT. This encodes CASSLPRRRDTDTQYF.

Remarks on this clone: This CDR3 is also generated by other DNA sequences in the sample. This chain links TRBV7-2 with TRBJ2-4, with 9 bases aligning to TRBD1. The CDR3 has 15 amino acids. The V gene's germline CDR1 is SGHTA and CDR2 FQGNSA. With 5 bases clipped from V and 5 bases from J, the junction kept 7 bases outside the gene matches. The CDR3 here is CASSPGQGAENIQYF. CDR3 DNA: TGTGCCAGCAGCCCGGGACAGGGCGCCGAAAACATTCAGTACTTC.

The chain uses TRBV7-6 and TRBJ1-1, with D tentatively TRBD1 (6 bases). Germline CDR1 SGHVS, CDR2 FNYEAQ. The V end was cut by 6 bases, the J end by 4 bases, with 12 bases between. This CDR3 comprises 13 residues. The CDR3 loop reads CASRLQGGTEAFF. CDR3 nucleotide sequence: TGTGCCAGCAGGCTACAGGGAGGCACTGAAGCTTTCTTT.

This clone is a singleton in its sample. The chain links TRBV19 to TRBJ2-3, with D perhaps TRBD1 (5 bases). Per germline, CDR1 LNHDA and CDR2 SQIVND (reference sequence). V lost 7 bases and J lost 0, with 23 bases in between. This CDR3 comprises 18 residues. The CDR3 spells CASTVPRTDSISTDTQYF. The CDR3 bases are TGTGCCAGTACCGTACCTAGAACAGACAGCATTAGCACAGATACGCAGTATTTT.

As DNA, the CDR3 is TGTGCCAGCAGTTTCTTGACTAGTAGCCATGAGCAGTTCTTC. Residues: CASSFLTSSHEQFF. The chain recombines TRBV27 with TRBJ2-1; possible D gene TRBD2, 6 bases. Deletions cut 3 bases from V and 8 bases from J, with 14 bases between. Germline CDR1 reads MNHEY; CDR2 reads SMNVEV (reference sequence). The CDR3 is 14 amino acids.

CDR3 DNA sequence: TGTGCCAGTAGTATAGCGACAGCAGGCTTCTACGAGCAGTACTTC. This sequence encodes CASSIATAGFYEQYF. The rearrangement uses TRBV19 and TRBJ2-7; tentative D call: TRBD1 (5 bases). This CDR3 has 15 residues. The ends were cut back, 1 base at V and 3 bases at J, with 13 bases in the middle. Germline loops: CDR1 LNHDA, CDR2 SQIVND (reference sequence).

This clone appeared once. J is TRBJ2-7 and V is TRBV5-4; 10 bases line up with TRBD2. Per the germline V gene, CDR1 is SGHNT and CDR2 is YYREEE (reference sequence). The J segment lost 1 base and the V segment lost 4 bases, leaving 5 bases of the junction unmatched. The CDR3 has 15 residues. CDR3 loop: CASSRAGGISYEQYF. CDR3 DNA: TGTGCCAGCAGCCGAGCGGGAGGGATTTCCTACGAGCAGTACTTC.

The chain is built from TRBV10-2 and TRBJ2-1; possible D gene TRBD1, 5 bases. The germline V and J ends were trimmed by 3 bases and 1 base, with 13 bases remaining between them. This CDR3 contains 16 residues. Germline V CDR1 and CDR2: WSHSY, SAAADI. CDR3 sequence (DNA): TGCGCCAGCAGTGATTCTCCAGGGCGGTCCTACAATGAGCAGTTCTTC. It is translated as CASSDSPGRSYNEQFF.

V and J are TRBV2 and TRBJ2-7; possible D gene TRBD2, 5 bases. This CDR3 comprises 12 residues. Per germline, CDR1 SNHLY and CDR2 FYNNEI. V was clipped by 4 bases and J by 7 bases, with 11 bases between them. Written as DNA, the CDR3 is TGTGCCAGCAGTGGCCTTGGGGAGGAGCAGTACTTC. Its translation is CASSGLGEEQYF.

The V call is TRBV25-1, the J call TRBJ1-5; D may be TRBD1 (6 bases). The CDR3 sequence is 15 residues long. V lost 7 bases to trimming and J lost 7 bases, with 20 bases between them. Germline CDR1 and CDR2: MGHDK and SYGVNS. The CDR3 is CASKYHIGGAQPQHF. In DNA, the CDR3 is TGTGCCAGCAAGTATCATATTGGGGGGGCACAGCCCCAGCATTTT.

The V gene is TRBV4-3, the J gene TRBJ1-1; possibly TRBD1 for D (5 bases). CDR3 length: 14 amino acids. V dropped 1 base and J dropped 4 bases, with 10 bases sitting between them. CDR1 and CDR2 from the germline V gene are LGHNA and YSLEER. CDR3: CASSQGQGITEAFF. The CDR3 coding sequence is TGCGCCAGCAGCCAAGGGCAGGGAATCACTGAAGCTTTCTTT.

This clone was detected only once. The rearrangement joins TRBV18 to TRBJ2-3; D might be TRBD2 (6 bases). There are 14 residues in the CDR3. V was trimmed by 6 bases and J by 12 bases, leaving 22 bases between them. Germline V gene sequence: CDR1 KGHSH, CDR2 LQKENI. CDR3 nucleotides: TGTGCCAGCTCTCAGGAGGCAGGGAGGTACCATCAGTATTTT. Translation: CASSQEAGRYHQYF.

The chain uses TRBV9 and TRBJ2-7; a possible D gene is TRBD2 (7 bases). Trimming cost V 0 bases and J 3 bases, with 19 bases left between them. Germline CDR1 is SGDLS and CDR2 is YYNGEE. This CDR3 has 17 amino acids. CDR3 loop: CASSVADGGPKIYEQYF. The DNA for the CDR3 is TGTGCCAGCAGCGTAGCTGACGGGGGGCCTAAGATCTACGAGCAGTACTTC. Full variable domain (remainder filled in from reference TRBV9 and TRBJ2-7): DSGVTQTPKHLITATGQRVTLRCSPRSGDLSVYWYQQSLDQGLQFLIQYYNGEERAKGNILERFSAQQFPDLHSELNLSSLELGDSALYFCASSVADGGPKIYEQYFGPGTRLTVT.

V gene TRBV6-5 combines with J gene TRBJ1-2; 8 bases line up with TRBD1. The germline CDR1 and CDR2 sequences are MNHEY and SVGAGI. CDR3 length: 15 amino acids. The J segment lost 3 bases and the V segment lost 5 bases, leaving 8 bases of the junction unmatched. The CDR3, as DNA: TGTGCCAGCAGTACCCAGGGGGCGTTGCACTATGGCTACACCTTC. Its protein product is CASSTQGALHYGYTF.

The sample holds one count of this clone. The chain links TRBV5-6 to TRBJ1-2; D call uncertain. Trimming stripped 0 bases from V and 2 bases from J, with 20 bases between. The CDR3 totals 18 residues. CDR1 and CDR2 (germline): SGHDT, YYEEEE. The CDR3 reads CASSLAVMIGRLNYGYTF. CDR3 DNA sequence: TGTGCCAGCAGCTTGGCCGTCATGATCGGACGTTTAAACTATGGCTACACCTTC.